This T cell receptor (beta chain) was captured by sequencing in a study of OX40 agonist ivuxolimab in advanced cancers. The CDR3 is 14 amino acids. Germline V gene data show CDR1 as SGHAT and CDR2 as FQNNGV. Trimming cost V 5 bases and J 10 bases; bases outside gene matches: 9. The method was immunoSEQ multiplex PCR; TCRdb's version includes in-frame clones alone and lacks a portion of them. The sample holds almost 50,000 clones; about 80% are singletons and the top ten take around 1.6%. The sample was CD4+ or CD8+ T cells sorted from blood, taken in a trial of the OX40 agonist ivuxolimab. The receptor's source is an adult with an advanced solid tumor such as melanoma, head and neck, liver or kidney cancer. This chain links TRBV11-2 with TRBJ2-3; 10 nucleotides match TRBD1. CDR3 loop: CASSVDRGRIAQYF. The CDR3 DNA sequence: TGTGCCAGCAGCGTGGACAGGGGGAGAATAGCGCAGTATTTT. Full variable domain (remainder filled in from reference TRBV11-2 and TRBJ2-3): EAGVAQSPRYKIIEKRQSVAFWCNPISGHATLYWYQQILGQGPKLLIQFQNNGVVDDSQLPKDRFSAERLKGVDSTLKIQPAKLEDSAVYLCASSVDRGRIAQYFGPGTRLTVL.